This entry is about one TCR beta chain. Its antigen is currently unknown. A single record per CDR3 protein comes from TCRdb applying MiXCR to the RT-PCR reads. The sample yields around 850,000 distinct CDR3 sequences, roughly 20% seen once. Trimming took off 5 bases at V and 0 bases at J, with 10 bases between the two ends. The CDR3 covers 13 residues. CDR1 is DFQATT and CDR2 is SNEGSKA in the germline V gene (reference sequence). These data come from a study of response to subunit inactivated influenza vaccine. Findings of the study overall: T cells newly recruited by each seasonal influenza vaccination are few, the authors suggested.

The gene calls are TRBV20-1 and TRBJ1-2; D unclear. The specimen was PBMCs from blood, collected 5 to 6 days after vaccination. This TCR was sampled from a man in his fifties who received an inactivated influenza vaccine. CDR3 DNA sequence: TGCAGTGCTCCGGGTACCCCTAACTATGGCTACACCTTC. Protein product: CSAPGTPNYGYTF.